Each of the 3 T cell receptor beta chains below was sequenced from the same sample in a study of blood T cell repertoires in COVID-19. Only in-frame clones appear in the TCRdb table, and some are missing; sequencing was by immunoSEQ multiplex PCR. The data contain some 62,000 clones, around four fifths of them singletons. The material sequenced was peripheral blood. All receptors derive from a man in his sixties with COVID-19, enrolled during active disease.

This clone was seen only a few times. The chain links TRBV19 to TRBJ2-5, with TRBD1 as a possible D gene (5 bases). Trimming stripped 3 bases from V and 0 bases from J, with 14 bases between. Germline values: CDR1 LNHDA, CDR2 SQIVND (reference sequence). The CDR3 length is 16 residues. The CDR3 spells CASSIGAEMYQETQYF. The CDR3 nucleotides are TGTGCCAGTAGTATTGGGGCAGAGATGTACCAAGAGACCCAGTACTTC.

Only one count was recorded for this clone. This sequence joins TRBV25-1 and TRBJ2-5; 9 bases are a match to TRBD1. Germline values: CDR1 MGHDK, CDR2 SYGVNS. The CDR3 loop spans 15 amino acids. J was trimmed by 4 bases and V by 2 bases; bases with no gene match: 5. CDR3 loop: CASSEGTGWRETQYF. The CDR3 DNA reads TGTGCCAGCAGTGAAGGGACAGGGTGGCGAGAGACCCAGTACTTC.

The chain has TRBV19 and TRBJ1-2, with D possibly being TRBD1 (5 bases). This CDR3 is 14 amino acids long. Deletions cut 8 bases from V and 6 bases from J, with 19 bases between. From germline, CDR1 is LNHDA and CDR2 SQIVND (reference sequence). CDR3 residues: CASSIRGESHGYTF. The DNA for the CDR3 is TGTGCCAGTTCAATCCGGGGGGAATCTCATGGCTACACCTTC.